This TCR beta chain was captured by sequencing in a study of shared clonotypes between healthy human individuals. Notes on this clone: The same CDR3 arises from other DNA sequences in this sample as well.

Selected positively for CCR7 and CD45RO-negative, naive CD8 cells excluded terminally differentiated effector memory CD45RA+ cells. This CDR3 contains 14 residues. J lost 3 bases, V lost 2 bases, and 4 bases had no gene match. Per the germline V gene, CDR1 is MGHRA and CDR2 is YSYEKL. Some clones are missing from TCRdb's copy, which holds only in-frame ones; the method was immunoSEQ multiplex PCR. Of roughly 2,000,000 clones listed, around 96% are singletons. The chain links TRBV4-1 to TRBJ2-7, with 7 bases fitting TRBD1. The sample taken for sequencing was naive CD8+ T cells sorted from blood. This receptor was taken from a man between 18 and 35 years old in good health. The CDR3 is CASSQRQGGYEQYF. The CDR3 region has the DNA TGCGCCAGCAGCCAAAGACAGGGCGGCTACGAGCAGTACTTC.